This TCR beta chain was captured by sequencing in a study of CXCR3-negative and CXCR3-positive naive CD8 T cells. Study-wide findings and caveats: Memory cells differed in TRBV-TRBJ usage, but naive CXCR3-negative and CXCR3-positive cells had similar usage. Comparison of naive cells showed more hydrophobic TRB CDR3s in CXCR3-positive than in CXCR3-negative naive cells. After cryopreservation, CXCR3 expression dropped partially; most assays used fresh PBMCs.

The authors made the TRB cDNA libraries by 5' RACE using UMI labels. TCRdb reanalyzed the 5' RACE reads, giving one entry per CDR3 protein sequence and no DNA. The table lists about 89,000 distinct CDR3 sequences, with around 0.58% in the top ten. Sorting yielded triplicates of about 300,000 cells for each CD8+ T cell subset. A note on this clonotype: Its antigen is undetermined.

Germline loops: CDR1 SGHRS, CDR2 YFSETQ. The CDR3 has 15 amino acids. The V and J genes are TRBV5-1 and TRBJ1-1; with no DNA, the TCRdb D assignment of TRBD1 cannot be verified. The clonotype originates from a human donor in good health. Some clones in this sample may be carry-over from other donors' samples. The specimen was naive CXCR3+ CD8+ T cells from blood. Subset noted: CD45RO-CCR7+CD27+CD95- naive CD8+ T cells expressing CXCR3 (TNR3+). This chain's CDR3 is CASSLASGGNTEAFF.